These 17 T cell receptor beta chains were all obtained from the same sample, sequenced in a study of blood T cell repertoires in COVID-19. TCRdb's copy holds only in-frame clones and misses some; the assay was immunoSEQ multiplex PCR. The sample records roughly 77,000 clones, roughly 85% being singletons. The sequencing sample was made of peripheral blood. Receptors originate from a human donor in a cohort sampled during active COVID-19.

The chain uses TRBV7-9 and TRBJ2-7; D gene uncertain. Germline CDR1 is SEHNR and CDR2 is FQNEAQ (reference sequence). CDR3 length: 14 residues. V was pared by 2 bases and J by 3 bases, with 11 bases between. CDR3 DNA sequence: TGTGCCAGCAGCTTACTACCCACCAACTACGAGCAGTACTTC. It specifies CASSLLPTNYEQYF.

This chain joins TRBV19 and TRBJ2-7; TRBD1 is a possible D gene (6 bases). V was pared by 3 bases and J by 7 bases, with 16 bases between. CDR1 is LNHDA, CDR2 SQIVND, per germline (reference sequence). This CDR3 has 14 residues. The CDR3 region has the DNA TGTGCCAGTAGTATGCTCGGGGTGCAGGGGGAGCAGTACTTC. It codes for CASSMLGVQGEQYF.

V usage is TRBV5-1 and J usage is TRBJ2-7; 8 nucleotides agree with TRBD2. Germline V gene data show CDR1 as SGHRS and CDR2 as YFSETQ. The CDR3 is 15 residues long. The junction had 11 bases not matched to a gene; V was cut back by 4 bases and J by 5 bases. CDR3 sequence: CASSTGDGGDNEQYF. The CDR3 DNA reads TGCGCCAGCAGCACGGGCGACGGGGGGGATAACGAGCAGTACTTC.

The rearrangement joins TRBV7-9 to TRBJ2-7; the D is unclear. Deletions cut 5 bases from V and 1 base from J, with 21 bases between. The CDR3 is 17 amino acids. CDR1 and CDR2 (germline): SEHNR, FQNEAQ (reference sequence). This CDR3 is CASSRLLGFEASYEQYF. CDR3 coding DNA: TGTGCCAGCAGCAGACTCCTCGGGTTTGAGGCGTCCTACGAGCAGTACTTC.

The genes are TRBV6-6 and TRBJ1-4; TRBD1 is a possible D gene (5 bases). Trimming stripped 6 bases from V and 0 bases from J, with 11 bases between. This CDR3 comprises 15 residues. From germline, CDR1 is MNHNY and CDR2 SVGAGI (reference sequence). CDR3 protein: CASRQTVATNEKLFF. The CDR3 bases are TGTGCCAGCAGGCAGACAGTTGCAACTAATGAAAAACTGTTTTTT.

The genes are TRBV5-1 and TRBJ2-1; D unclear. V lost 4 bases and J 8 bases, leaving 28 bases between the germline ends. The CDR3 runs to 18 residues. Looked up from germline, CDR1 is SGHRS and CDR2 is YFSETQ. The CDR3 loop reads CASSPLPGHEDPLDEQFF. The CDR3 nucleotides read TGCGCCAGCAGCCCCCTCCCGGGTCACGAAGACCCTTTAGATGAGCAGTTCTTC.

This chain joins TRBV5-1 and TRBJ2-2; the match to TRBD2 covers 9 bases. Per the germline V gene, CDR1 is SGHRS and CDR2 is YFSETQ. Trimming took 1 base from V and 4 from J; bases not matched to a gene: 5. This CDR3 has 16 amino acids. CDR3 sequence reads: CASSLSLAGSTGELFF. CDR3 nucleotides: TGCGCCAGCAGCTTGAGTCTAGCGGGGAGCACCGGGGAGCTGTTTTTT. Looking up the rest from reference TRBV5-1 and TRBJ2-2 gives the full variable domain: KAGVTQTPRYLIKTRGQQVTLSCSPISGHRSVSWYQQTPGQGLQFLFEYFSETQRNKGNFPGRFSGRQFSNSRSEMNVSTLELGDSALYLCASSLSLAGSTGELFFGEGSRLTVL.

J is TRBJ1-2 and V is TRBV7-9; D is unresolved. Germline CDR1 SEHNR, CDR2 FQNEAQ (reference sequence). The length of the CDR3 is 16 residues. The germline V and J ends were trimmed by 7 bases and 2 bases, with 20 bases remaining between them. The CDR3 DNA sequence: TGTGCCAGCAACCAAGAGGGCGACACCCCCAACTATGGCTACACCTTC. It codes for CASNQEGDTPNYGYTF.

This clone was seen just once. The V and J genes are TRBV9 and TRBJ2-7; the match to TRBD2 covers 8 bases. V trimming: 4 bases; J trimming: 7 bases; junction bases outside the gene matches: 16. Germline V lookup: CDR1 SGDLS, CDR2 YYNGEE. The CDR3 runs to 16 residues. CDR3 in amino acids: CASSPPGGDQGGEQYF. CDR3 coding DNA: TGTGCCAGCAGCCCCCCCGGGGGGGACCAAGGGGGGGAGCAGTACTTC.

The chain carries TRBV7-2 and TRBJ2-2; 9 nucleotides agree with TRBD2. Germline CDR1 reads SGHTA; CDR2 reads FQGNSA. With 5 bases clipped from V and 5 bases from J, the junction kept 6 bases outside the gene matches. The CDR3 consists of 15 residues. The CDR3: CASSGIAGDTGELFF. The CDR3 nucleotides are TGTGCCAGCAGCGGCATAGCGGGAGATACCGGGGAGCTGTTTTTT.

The chain couples TRBV3-1 (or the pseudogene TRBV3-2) to TRBJ2-2, with 8 positions matching TRBD2. J was trimmed by 6 bases and V by 0 bases; bases with no gene match: 12. Germline V lookup: CDR1 LGHDT, CDR2 YNNKEL (reference sequence). This CDR3 has 18 residues. As DNA, the CDR3 is TGTGCCAGCAGCCAAGAAACGTTTCCGGGGGGGCCCCCCGGGGAGCTGTTTTTT. Translation gives CASSQETFPGGPPGELFF.

The chain links TRBV28 to TRBJ1-2; 7 nucleotides match TRBD1. CDR1 is MDHEN, CDR2 SYDVKM, per germline. Losses at the gene ends were 4 bases for V and 2 bases for J; bases not matched to a gene: 4. The CDR3 spans 14 residues. Written as DNA, the CDR3 is TGTGCCAGCAGTTCCGGACAGGAGAACTATGGCTACACCTTC. Translation gives CASSSGQENYGYTF.

This clone was recorded only once. This sequence joins TRBV27 and TRBJ2-2, with 7 bases matching TRBD2. The junction had 7 bases not matched to a gene; V was cut back by 9 bases and J by 0 bases. Germline CDR1 MNHEY, CDR2 SMNVEV (reference sequence). CDR3 size: 15 residues. The CDR3 nucleotides are TGTGCCAGTCCCCCTAGCGGACCGAACACCGGGGAGCTGTTTTTT. This codes for CASPPSGPNTGELFF.

The chain recombines TRBV5-1 with TRBJ2-5; no clear D gene. CDR3 length: 15 amino acids. V was cut by 0 bases and J by 2 bases, with 11 bases left in between. The germline gives CDR1 SGHRS, CDR2 YFSETQ. The CDR3 DNA sequence: TGCGCCAGCAGCTTGGCCAATGGAGAACAAGAGACCCAGTACTTC. Its protein product is CASSLANGEQETQYF. The full variable domain, with the rest looked up from reference TRBV5-1 and TRBJ2-5, is KAGVTQTPRYLIKTRGQQVTLSCSPISGHRSVSWYQQTPGQGLQFLFEYFSETQRNKGNFPGRFSGRQFSNSRSEMNVSTLELGDSALYLCASSLANGEQETQYFGPGTRLLVL.

The chain combines TRBV3-1 (or the pseudogene TRBV3-2) with TRBJ1-5; maybe TRBD1 (5 bases). Germline loops: CDR1 LGHDT, CDR2 YNNKEL (reference sequence). V lost 2 bases, J lost 4 bases, and 24 bases lay in between. This CDR3 spans 19 amino acids. The CDR3 region is CASSQHPGGVALLNQPQHF. CDR3 sequence (DNA): TGTGCCAGCAGCCAACACCCTGGGGGGGTTGCGCTACTGAATCAGCCCCAGCATTTT.

The chain joins TRBV6-2 or TRBV6-3 to TRBJ2-5; 7 positions agree with TRBD1. The CDR3 has 17 residues. J lost 0 bases, V lost 0 bases, and 7 bases had no gene match. Germline lookup yields CDR1 MNHEY and CDR2 SVGEGT. The CDR3 DNA reads as TGTGCCAGCAGTTACTCGGACCGGGGACAGTACCAAGAGACCCAGTACTTC. It is translated as CASSYSDRGQYQETQYF.

V usage is TRBV18 and J usage is TRBJ1-1; D is perhaps TRBD1 (5 bases). V lost 1 base and J 1 base, leaving 13 bases between the germline ends. Germline CDR1 KGHSH, CDR2 LQKENI. This CDR3 is built from 16 residues. The CDR3 bases are TGTGCCAGCTCACCACTTCTCGTCAGGGAGAACACTGAAGCTTTCTTT. It encodes CASSPLLVRENTEAFF.